The 25 T cell receptor beta chains presented below share a single source sample, sequenced in a study of blood T cell repertoires in COVID-19. The data were produced by immunoSEQ multiplex PCR, yet TCRdb's version contains in-frame clones alone and is incomplete. In the table there are some 220,000 clones, around 84% of which are singletons. The sequenced material came from peripheral blood. Receptor source: a man in his forties or fifties with active or convalescent COVID-19.

This clone showed up just once. The chain combines TRBV5-1 with TRBJ2-2; 7 nucleotides align to TRBD1. The germline gives CDR1 SGHRS, CDR2 YFSETQ. The CDR3 is made up of 17 amino acids. J gave up 0 bases and V 2 bases, and 7 bases lay outside the gene matches. The CDR3 region is CASSFRLGQPNTGELFF. DNA of the CDR3: TGCGCCAGCAGCTTCCGACTGGGACAGCCGAACACCGGGGAGCTGTTTTTT.

The CDR3 bases are TGTGCCAGCTGGGACAACCTTAGCAATCAGCCCCAGCATTTT. This translates into CASWDNLSNQPQHF. The V gene is TRBV27, the J gene TRBJ1-5, with D possibly matching TRBD1 (6 bases). The CDR3 spans 14 residues. V lost 8 bases, J lost 0 bases, and 11 bases lay in between. The germline gives CDR1 MNHEY, CDR2 SMNVEV (reference sequence).

This chain connects TRBV15 to TRBJ2-5, with a tentative D call TRBD1 (6 bases). This CDR3 spans 14 amino acids. The V end was cut by 3 bases, the J end by 5 bases, with 13 bases between. CDR1 is LNHNV, CDR2 YYDKDF, per germline (reference sequence). The CDR3 region has the DNA TGTGCCACCAGCAGCACTACAGGGAGTGAGACCCAGTACTTC. The encoded protein is CATSSTTGSETQYF.

The rearrangement links TRBV7-3 to TRBJ1-1; D ambiguous. The germline gives CDR1 SGHTA, CDR2 FQGTGA. Between the trimmed V and J ends, which lost 2 bases and 4 bases, there was a span of 11 bases. The CDR3 is 14 residues long. CDR3 nucleotides: TGTGCCAGCAGCTTACTCGGAGGAGGCACTGAAGCTTTCTTT. Encoded protein: CASSLLGGGTEAFF.

The chain couples TRBV6-5 to TRBJ1-5; 7 bases are a match to TRBD1. The V and J ends lost 6 bases and 2 bases, in that order; junction bases with no gene match: 7. Germline V gene lookup returns CDR1 MNHEY and CDR2 SVGAGI. The CDR3 is 15 residues long. CDR3 sequence reads: CASRFWDRGNQPQHF. CDR3 DNA: TGTGCCAGCAGGTTTTGGGACAGAGGCAATCAGCCCCAGCATTTT.

The chain employs TRBV19 and TRBJ2-2; the match to TRBD2 covers 8 bases. Germline values: CDR1 LNHDA, CDR2 SQIVND (reference sequence). The CDR3 is 15 amino acids. The J segment lost 4 bases and the V segment lost 7 bases, leaving 8 bases of the junction unmatched. The DNA of the CDR3 is TGTGCCAGTAAACGGGAGCGGGAGTCCACCGGGGAGCTGTTTTTT. Its translation: CASKRERESTGELFF.

V usage is TRBV18 and J usage is TRBJ1-2; possible D gene TRBD1, 6 bases. The ends were cut back, 0 bases at V and 2 bases at J, with 10 bases in the middle. The CDR3 runs to 15 residues. Germline loops: CDR1 KGHSH, CDR2 LQKENI. In DNA, the CDR3 is TGTGCCAGCTCACCACCCCTGACAGGAAACTATGGCTACACCTTC. It encodes CASSPPLTGNYGYTF. Based on the CDR3 plus reference TRBV18 and TRBJ1-2, the full variable domain is NAGVMQNPRHLVRRRGQEARLRCSPMKGHSHVYWYRQLPEEGLKFMVYLQKENIIDESGMPKERFSAEFPKEGPSILRIQQVVRGDSAAYFCASSPPLTGNYGYTFGSGTRLTVV.

The rearrangement uses TRBV27 and TRBJ2-7; the match to TRBD2 covers 8 bases. The junction had 8 bases not matched to a gene; V was cut back by 0 bases and J by 4 bases. Looked up from germline, CDR1 is MNHEY and CDR2 is SMNVEV (reference sequence). The length of the CDR3 is 16 residues. The CDR3 region has the DNA TGTGCCAGCAGTTTATCGGCCAGCGGGAGTTTGTACGAGCAGTACTTC. Amino acids: CASSLSASGSLYEQYF.

This rearrangement joins TRBV28 to TRBJ2-5; no definite D call. Trimming removed 6 bases from V and 5 bases from J, with 16 bases in between. Germline values: CDR1 MDHEN, CDR2 SYDVKM. This CDR3 is 14 amino acids long. The DNA for the CDR3 is TGTGCCAGCAGCCCTATAGCAGTCGAGGAGACCCAGTACTTC. This sequence encodes CASSPIAVEETQYF.

The sample holds a few counts of this clone. V gene TRBV11-2 combines with J gene TRBJ2-7, with 11 bases identical to TRBD2. Looked up from germline, CDR1 is SGHAT and CDR2 is FQNNGV. This CDR3 is built from 15 residues. Trimming cost V 0 bases and J 4 bases; bases outside gene matches: 2. This CDR3 is CASSLDTSGRYEQYF. The CDR3 DNA reads as TGTGCCAGCAGCTTAGATACTAGCGGGAGATACGAGCAGTACTTC.

In this sample, this clone turned up once. The chain carries TRBV28 and TRBJ1-3; the D gene is possibly TRBD1 (6 bases). The CDR3 is 12 amino acids. CDR1 and CDR2 from the germline V gene are MDHEN and SYDVKM. The V end was cut by 6 bases, the J end by 4 bases, with 7 bases between. As DNA, the CDR3 is TGTGCCAGCAGCACAGGGGGAAACACCATATATTTT. As protein: CASSTGGNTIYF.

This clone was counted a single time. The chain uses TRBV27 and TRBJ2-3, with no clear D. Germline CDR1 and CDR2: MNHEY and SMNVEV (reference sequence). This CDR3 is built from 15 residues. V was pared by 2 bases and J by 0 bases, with 9 bases between. This CDR3 is CASSLPGQSTDTQYF. The CDR3 DNA is TGTGCCAGCAGTTTACCGGGTCAAAGCACAGATACGCAGTATTTT.

The CDR3 DNA reads TGTGCCAGCAGCCCGGGACTAAAACCCGGGGAGCTGTTTTTT. It specifies CASSPGLKPGELFF. This chain connects TRBV7-3 to TRBJ2-2; the match to TRBD2 covers 7 bases. This CDR3 has 14 amino acids. The germline CDR1 and CDR2 sequences are SGHTA and FQGTGA. V dropped 5 bases and J dropped 6; count of bases not matched to a gene: 6.

The gene calls are TRBV21-1 and TRBJ1-1; TRBD1, the D gene given by the table, was not confirmed from the DNA. TRBV21-1 is a documented pseudogene. This CDR3 comprises 17 residues. The CDR3 loop is CASSKEFGGQGGTEAFF. CDR3 in DNA: TGTGCCAGCAGCAAAGAATTTGGAGGACAGGGGGGAACTGAAGCTTTCTTT.

V gene TRBV28 combines with J gene TRBJ2-5, with D uncertain. In germline, CDR1 is MDHEN, CDR2 SYDVKM. Trimming removed 4 bases at V and 1 base at J, with 7 bases between. The CDR3 covers 13 residues. CDR3 amino acids: CASSYKFQETQYF. The DNA for the CDR3 is TGTGCCAGCAGTTACAAGTTCCAAGAGACCCAGTACTTC.

The chain employs TRBV9 and TRBJ2-3; no definite D call. This CDR3 region has 15 residues. V was cut by 2 bases and J by 6 bases, with 16 bases left in between. The germline gives CDR1 SGDLS, CDR2 YYNGEE. This CDR3 reads CASSVHGGEGDTQYF. The CDR3 DNA sequence: TGTGCCAGCAGCGTGCACGGTGGAGAAGGCGATACGCAGTATTTT.

The V and J genes are TRBV7-2 and TRBJ2-2, with a tentative D call TRBD2 (5 bases). V lost 2 bases and J 3 bases, leaving 7 bases between the germline ends. Germline assignment: CDR1 SGHTA and CDR2 FQGNSA. The CDR3 contains 14 residues. The DNA for the CDR3 is TGTGCCAGCAGCTTAACTAGGGACACCGGGGAGCTGTTTTTT. Translated: CASSLTRDTGELFF.

The genes are TRBV4-3 and TRBJ2-7; TRBD2 might be the D (6 bases). Trimming pared 4 bases from V and 3 bases from J, leaving 19 bases between. CDR3 size: 16 residues. The germline V gene encodes CDR1 LGHNA and CDR2 YSLEER. The CDR3, as DNA: TGCGCCAGCAGCCGGTCCGACGGCCCAGCGGGCTACGAGCAGTACTTC. Its protein product is CASSRSDGPAGYEQYF.

The genes are TRBV7-2 and TRBJ1-2; 7 nucleotides agree with TRBD1. The trim removed 5 bases at V and 8 bases at J, leaving 11 bases unmatched. CDR3 length: 14 amino acids. The germline V gene encodes CDR1 SGHTA and CDR2 FQGNSA. The CDR3 bases are TGTGCCAGCAGCAGGAACAGGGGACCCTTAGGCTACACCTTC. This encodes CASSRNRGPLGYTF.

CDR3 loop: CASSVDMGNTIYF. The CDR3 DNA is TGTGCCAGTAGTGTTGACATGGGAAACACCATATATTTT. The V call is TRBV19, the J call TRBJ1-3; D is uncertain. Germline V gene data show CDR1 as LNHDA and CDR2 as SQIVND (reference sequence). Trimming stripped 5 bases from V and 4 bases from J, with 9 bases between. The CDR3 spans 13 residues.

This chain connects TRBV4-2 to TRBJ2-4, with D possibly being TRBD1 (6 bases). The V and J ends lost 0 bases and 6 bases respectively, with 27 bases between them. Germline CDR1 LGHNA, CDR2 YNFKEQ. The CDR3 totals 20 residues. CDR3 coding DNA: TGTGCCAGCAGCCAAGAGGCGTTATCGGGACACCTACCATACTTAAACATTCAGTACTTC. Translating gives CASSQEALSGHLPYLNIQYF.

The chain recombines TRBV5-6 with TRBJ2-3, with 12 positions matching TRBD2. The CDR3 runs to 16 residues. The V segment lost 5 bases and the J segment 5 bases; nucleotides outside the gene matches: 9. The germline V gene encodes CDR1 SGHDT and CDR2 YYEEEE. The CDR3, as DNA: TGTGCCAGCAGTTCTACCGGACTAGCGGGGAAAGATACGCAGTATTTT. It is translated as CASSSTGLAGKDTQYF.

This chain joins TRBV7-3 and TRBJ2-1; TRBD1 is a possible D gene (7 bases). Germline loops: CDR1 SGHTA, CDR2 FQGTGA. The CDR3 sequence is 12 residues long. Deletions cut 4 bases from V and 9 bases from J, with 10 bases between. CDR3 region: CASSSQGGEQFF. CDR3 DNA sequence: TGTGCCAGCAGCTCCCAGGGGGGTGAGCAGTTCTTC.

The chain has TRBV2 and TRBJ1-1, with D unclear. Germline lookup yields CDR1 SNHLY and CDR2 FYNNEI. Trimming removed 3 bases at V and 3 bases at J, with 17 bases between. The CDR3 loop spans 16 amino acids. CDR3 protein: CASSDGATLDYTEAFF. The CDR3 DNA is TGTGCCAGCAGTGACGGAGCCACCCTAGACTACACTGAAGCTTTCTTT.

This chain joins TRBV6-6 and TRBJ2-3, with TRBD1 matching over 8 bases. This CDR3 has 17 amino acids. Germline CDR1 MNHNY, CDR2 SVGAGI (reference sequence). With 6 bases clipped from V and 2 bases from J, the junction kept 13 bases outside the gene matches. The chain's CDR3 is CASSRLPGQVTTDTQYF. CDR3 sequence (DNA): TGTGCCAGCAGCCGACTACCGGGACAGGTAACCACAGATACGCAGTATTTT.